The present T cell receptor (beta chain) was sequenced within a study of blood T cell repertoires in COVID-19. The overall study: The origin of the acute and convalescent COVID-19 samples was the United States, Italy and Spain.

Sequenced by immunoSEQ multiplex PCR; TCRdb stores in-frame clones only, minus some. This table has 120,000 to 150,000 clones, over 75% appearing once. Germline V gene sequence: CDR1 GTSNPN, CDR2 SVGIG (reference sequence). This CDR3 contains 14 residues. V was shortened by 4 bases and J by 4 bases, with 15 bases between the two germline ends. This clone was observed a single time. This TCR was sampled from a woman between 55 and 75 years old with COVID-19, enrolled during active disease. The chain links TRBV30 to TRBJ2-3, with a tentative D call TRBD1 (6 bases). The sample consisted of peripheral blood. The DNA for the CDR3 is TGTGCCTGGAATACCGGGACAATCTCAGATACGCAGTATTTT. It translates to CAWNTGTISDTQYF.